The rows below give T cell receptor beta chains drawn from one sample of a study of patients and donors after allogeneic stem cell transplantation. TCRdb ran MiXCR on the RT-PCR reads and lists one entry per CDR3 protein. The profile shows roughly 230,000 distinct CDR3 sequences, over 12% of them singletons. The sequencing sample was made of blood, either unsorted or a sorted T cell fraction (not recorded which). The receptors shown here come from a human donor who was either an allogeneic HSCT recipient or a stem cell or donor lymphocyte infusion donor (not recorded which). It is not recorded whose cells these are; they may come from a transplant donor. CDR3s include the opening cysteine and the closing phenylalanine or tryptophan. D genes are given only for firm matches. Only part of the rows carry a size: once, few, many, or a class if the clone is expanded.

TRBV20-1	-	TRBJ2-5	-	TGCAGTGCTGCGGTTTTGGCCCAAGAGACCCAGTACTTC	CSAAVLAQETQYF
TRBV19	few	TRBJ2-2	TRBD1	TGTGCCAGTAGTAAATCGGGACAGGGGTTTTTTTATCGAAACACCGGGGAGCTGTTTTTT	CASSKSGQGFFYRNTGELFF
TRBV20-1	many	TRBJ2-1	TRBD1	TGCAGTGCTAGAGAACAGGGGGATGAGCAGTTCTTC	CSAREQGDEQFF
TRBV5-1	-	TRBJ1-5	-	TGCGCCAGCAGCTTGGCAGGTTATAGCAATCAGCCCCAGCATTTT	CASSLAGYSNQPQHF
TRBV11-2	many	TRBJ2-1	TRBD2	TGTGCCAGCAGCGTGGGGACTAGCGGGGGGGCCTACAATGAGCAGTTCTTC	CASSVGTSGGAYNEQFF
TRBV5-4	-	TRBJ1-2	-	TGTGCCAGCAGCTTGGGAGCAGGGGAATCCCTCTATGGCTACACCTTC	CASSLGAGESLYGYTF
TRBV5-1	many	TRBJ2-3	-	TGCGCCAGCAGCTTCGGAGGGTTTAGCACAGATACGCAGTATTTT	CASSFGGFSTDTQYF
TRBV9	few	TRBJ1-1	TRBD1	TGTGCCAGCAGCACCGGGACAGCCCCTAACACTGAAGCTTTCTTT	CASSTGTAPNTEAFF
TRBV6-1	few	TRBJ2-7	TRBD2	TGTGCCAGCAGTCCTTTGCGGGGGTCCAACGAGCAGTACTTC	CASSPLRGSNEQYF
TRBV5-1	-	TRBJ2-5	TRBD2	TGCGCCAGCAGCTTGACTAGCGGGAGGGCTGAGATCCAGTACTTC	CASSLTSGRAEIQYF
TRBV25-1	-	TRBJ1-6	TRBD1	TGTGCCAGCAGTGAAAGTGGGAGACAGGGAAATTCACCCCTCCACTTT	CASSESGRQGNSPLHF
TRBV10-3	-	TRBJ2-3	-	TGTGCCATCAGTCCAGCGGGTAGCACAGATACGCAGTATTTT	CAISPAGSTDTQYF
TRBV3-1	-	TRBJ1-1	-	TGTGCCAGCAGCCAAGTTAGGGGGGCCCCTGAAGCTTTCTTT	CASSQVRGAPEAFF
TRBV5-1	-	TRBJ2-2	TRBD1	TGCGCCAGCAGAACCCGAACAGGGGGCGTGAACACCGGGGAGCTGTTTTTT	CASRTRTGGVNTGELFF
TRBV7-2	-	TRBJ2-3	-	TGTGCCAGCAGCTTAGATCTCTATACGCAGTATTTT	CASSLDLYTQYF
TRBV10-3	-	TRBJ2-7	-	TGTGCCATCACTAAGGGCAAATTCGACGAGCAGTACTTC	CAITKGKFDEQYF
TRBV7-8	many	TRBJ1-2	-	TGTGCCAGCAGCTTAGGGAGTGGCCAGGACTATGGCTACACCTTC	CASSLGSGQDYGYTF
TRBV2	-	TRBJ2-3	-	TGTGCCAGCAGCCCGGACTGGGATAGCACAGATACGCAGTATTTT	CASSPDWDSTDTQYF
TRBV25-1	-	TRBJ2-2	TRBD2	TGTGCCAGCACAGTGGCGGGAGGTGGTGGGGAGCTGTTTTTT	CASTVAGGGGELFF
TRBV12-3/TRBV12-4	many	TRBJ2-2	TRBD1	TGTGCCAGCATAGGGACAGAGAACACCGGGGAGCTGTTTTTT	CASIGTENTGELFF
TRBV7-9	-	TRBJ2-7	-	TGTGCCAGCAGCACCCGATTAAAATACGAGCAGTACTTC	CASSTRLKYEQYF
TRBV20-1	medium-sized	TRBJ2-5	-	TGCAGTGCACGTCCCCAGGGTGAGACCCAGTACTTC	CSARPQGETQYF
TRBV20-1	-	TRBJ1-2	TRBD1	TGCAGTTTCCCGACAGGGGGCTACACCTTC	CSFPTGGYTF
TRBV20-1	few	TRBJ1-3	-	TGCAGTGCAGGGGGGGAGGAAGGAAACACCATATATTTT	CSAGGEEGNTIYF
TRBV11-3	-	TRBJ2-3	-	TGTGCCAGCAGCTTTATCGGGGACGGAGATACGCAGTATTTT	CASSFIGDGDTQYF
TRBV18	-	TRBJ1-3	TRBD1	TGTGCCAGCTCAATTCGACAGGGGTATCGGTCTGGAAACACCATATATTTT	CASSIRQGYRSGNTIYF
TRBV2	many	TRBJ1-5	TRBD1	TGTGCCAGCAGCGCGAGACAGGGTTTTCAGCCCCAGCATTTT	CASSARQGFQPQHF
TRBV11-2	many	TRBJ1-1	-	TGTGCCAGCAACCCTTCGTGGGGCGTGAACACTGAAGCTTTCTTT	CASNPSWGVNTEAFF
TRBV6-1	few	TRBJ1-2	-	TGTGCCAGCAGAAAACCGCCAGCCTATGGCTACACCTTC	CASRKPPAYGYTF
TRBV12-3/TRBV12-4	many	TRBJ2-7	-	TGTGCCAGCAGTTTAGATATCTACGAGCAGTACTTC	CASSLDIYEQYF
TRBV20-1	-	TRBJ2-1	TRBD2	TGCAGTGCCCGTGTGGGACTAGCGGGAGTTGCTGAGCAGTTCTTC	CSARVGLAGVAEQFF
TRBV20-1	-	TRBJ2-7	TRBD2	TGCAGTGCTAGCGCTAGCGGATACGAGCAGTACTTC	CSASASGYEQYF